These 8 T cell receptor beta chains share one sample of origin, sequenced in a study of blood T cell repertoires in COVID-19. Generated by immunoSEQ multiplex PCR, the TCRdb table keeps only in-frame clones and is missing some. The sample lists under 200,000 clones; roughly 87% were seen once. The sample comprised peripheral blood. These TCRs come from a man in his fifties or sixties with active or convalescent COVID-19.

CDR3 region: CASSSDRGAHIQYF. The DNA of the CDR3 is TGTGCCAGCAGCTCGGACAGGGGAGCGCACATTCAGTACTTC. The chain combines TRBV7-9 with TRBJ2-4; 9 nucleotides match TRBD1. J lost 8 bases, V lost 4 bases, and 6 bases had no gene match. Germline CDR1 reads SEHNR; CDR2 reads FQNEAQ (reference sequence). This CDR3 region has 14 residues.

This chain connects TRBV5-1 to TRBJ1-4, with no clear D. Germline values: CDR1 SGHRS, CDR2 YFSETQ. V was cut by 3 bases and J by 6 bases, with 6 bases left in between. This CDR3 region has 12 residues. The CDR3 nucleotides read TGCGCCAGCAGCTCTGAGGATGAAAAACTGTTTTTT. This sequence encodes CASSSEDEKLFF. Full variable domain (missing parts from reference TRBV5-1 and TRBJ1-4): KAGVTQTPRYLIKTRGQQVTLSCSPISGHRSVSWYQQTPGQGLQFLFEYFSETQRNKGNFPGRFSGRQFSNSRSEMNVSTLELGDSALYLCASSSEDEKLFFGSGTQLSVL.

The chain recombines TRBV6-5 with TRBJ1-2, with D possibly being TRBD1 (6 bases). Trimming stripped 4 bases from V and 9 bases from J, with 15 bases between. The CDR3 runs 13 residues. The germline V gene has CDR1 MNHEY and CDR2 SVGAGI. CDR3 protein: CASSSEGEPRYTF. The CDR3 region has the DNA TGTGCCAGCAGTTCCGAGGGGGAACCACGCTACACCTTC.

The chain joins TRBV20-1 to TRBJ2-7; no reliable D call. The ends were cut back, 3 bases at V and 1 base at J, with 13 bases in the middle. The CDR3 length is 14 residues. Looked up from germline, CDR1 is DFQATT and CDR2 is SNEGSKA (reference sequence). The CDR3 bases are TGCAGTGCTAGTGATCCGCCCGGGTCCTACGAGCAGTACTTC. Amino acids: CSASDPPGSYEQYF.

The chain couples TRBV12-3 or TRBV12-4 to TRBJ1-5; a possible D gene is TRBD1 (6 bases). Trimming removed 6 bases from V and 4 bases from J, with 7 bases in between. The CDR3 contains 12 residues. The CDR3 is CASRTGNQPQHF. The CDR3 region has the DNA TGTGCCAGCAGAACAGGGAATCAGCCCCAGCATTTT.

The rearrangement joins TRBV2 to TRBJ2-2; D unclear. Germline V gene data show CDR1 as SNHLY and CDR2 as FYNNEI. Trimming stripped 4 bases from V and 5 bases from J, with 8 bases between. CDR3 length equals 13 residues. The CDR3 reads CASSARWTGELFF. In DNA, the CDR3 is TGTGCCAGCAGTGCCCGGTGGACCGGGGAGCTGTTTTTT.

The chain joins TRBV27 to TRBJ1-1; D is perhaps TRBD1 (5 bases). The length of the CDR3 is 15 residues. Trimming removed 2 bases from V and 1 base from J, with 11 bases in between. Germline V gene sequence: CDR1 MNHEY, CDR2 SMNVEV (reference sequence). The CDR3 DNA reads as TGTGCCAGCAGTTTAATTTACGGGGGGAACACTGAAGCTTTCTTT. Its translation is CASSLIYGGNTEAFF.

The J gene is TRBJ1-4, the V gene TRBV2; TRBD1 might be the D (6 bases). The CDR3 has 14 amino acids. From germline, CDR1 is SNHLY and CDR2 FYNNEI. The ends were cut back, 5 bases at V and 7 bases at J, with 14 bases in the middle. The CDR3 DNA reads TGTGCCAGCAGTTACAGGGAGTTCAGTGAAAAACTGTTTTTT. Its protein product is CASSYREFSEKLFF.